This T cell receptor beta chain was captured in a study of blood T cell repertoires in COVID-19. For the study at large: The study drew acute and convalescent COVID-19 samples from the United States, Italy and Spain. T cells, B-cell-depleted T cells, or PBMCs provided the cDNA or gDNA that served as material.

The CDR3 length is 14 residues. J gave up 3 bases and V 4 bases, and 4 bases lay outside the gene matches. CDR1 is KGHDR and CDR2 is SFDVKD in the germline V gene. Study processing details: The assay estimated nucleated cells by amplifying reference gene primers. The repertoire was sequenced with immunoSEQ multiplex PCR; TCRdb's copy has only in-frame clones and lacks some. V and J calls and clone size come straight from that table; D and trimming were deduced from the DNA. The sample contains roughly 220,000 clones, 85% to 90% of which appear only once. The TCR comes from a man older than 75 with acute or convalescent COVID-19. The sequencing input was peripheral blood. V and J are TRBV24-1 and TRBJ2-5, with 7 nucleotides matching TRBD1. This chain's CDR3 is CATSEGDRKETQYF. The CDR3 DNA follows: TGTGCCACCAGTGAGGGGGACAGAAAAGAGACCCAGTACTTC.